Listed below are T cell receptor beta chains from one sample, sequenced in a study of identical twins. TCRdb reprocessed the 5' RACE reads with MiXCR, giving one entry per CDR3 protein. Here the sample spans roughly 1.6 million distinct CDR3 sequences, more than 30% being singletons. Sample: cord blood. The receptors here all came from a newborn girl in good health. CDR3s include the opening cysteine and the closing phenylalanine or tryptophan. The D gene is left open where the match is weak. A row's size may be missing; if present it is once, few, many or a size class.

.,.,TRBV5-6,TRBJ1-4,CASSYGHYNEKLFF,TGTGCCAGCAGCTACGGACACTATAATGAAAAACTGTTTTTT
.,few,TRBV29-1,TRBJ2-7,CSVLQNEQYF,TGCAGCGTTCTCCAAAACGAGCAGTACTTC
.,few,TRBV4-2,TRBJ1-6,CASSQEDRWEGIDSPLHF,TGTGCCAGCAGCCAAGAAGATAGGTGGGAGGGTATAGACTCACCCCTCCACTTT
.,few,TRBV2,TRBJ2-7,CAGDGQLPNNEQYF,TGTGCCGGAGACGGACAGTTACCCAACAATGAGCAGTACTTC
.,.,TRBV24-1,TRBJ2-7,CATSDGDGSSYNEQYF,TGTGCCACCAGTGATGGGGACGGGAGCTCCTACAATGAGCAGTACTTC
.,.,TRBV6-1,TRBJ1-6,CASSEAAGVGSPLHF,TGTGCCAGCAGTGAAGCCGCGGGAGTCGGGTCACCCCTCCACTTT
TRBD1,few,TRBV3-1,TRBJ2-7,CASSRNEGQYYEQYF,TGTGCCAGCAGCCGTAACGAGGGACAGTACTACGAGCAGTACTTC
.,.,TRBV20-1,TRBJ2-5,CSASSGTHQETQYF,TGCAGTGCCAGTAGTGGGACTCACCAAGAGACCCAGTACTTC
TRBD2,.,TRBV11-2,TRBJ2-3,CASSLDLSGTSVTDTQYF,TGTGCCAGCAGCTTAGATCTTTCCGGGACTAGCGTCACAGATACGCAGTATTTT
TRBD2,.,TRBV19,TRBJ2-3,CASSMTSADTDTQYF,TGTGCCAGTAGTATGACTAGCGCCGACACAGATACGCAGTATTTT
.,few,TRBV24-1,TRBJ2-2,CATSDPTGNTGELFF,TGTGCCACCAGTGATCCGACAGGGAACACCGGGGAGCTGTTTTTT
.,.,TRBV28,TRBJ1-1,CASSLSGPFNTEAFF,TGTGCCAGCAGTTTATCCGGCCCCTTTAACACTGAAGCTTTCTTT
.,.,TRBV4-1,TRBJ2-1,CASSQGLALRDEQFF,TGCGCCAGCAGCCAAGGGCTAGCTCTTCGCGATGAGCAGTTCTTC
.,many,TRBV5-1,TRBJ2-5,CASSLDSKETQYF,TGCGCCAGCAGCTTGGACTCCAAAGAGACCCAGTACTTC
.,few,TRBV20-1,TRBJ2-3,CSASHPDTQYF,TGCAGTGCCAGTCATCCAGATACGCAGTATTTT
.,.,TRBV12-3/TRBV12-4,TRBJ1-6,CASTPQGLNSPLHF,TGTGCCAGCACTCCCCAGGGGCTTAATTCACCCCTCCACTTT
TRBD1,few,TRBV20-1,TRBJ2-7,CSALGTALSYEQYF,TGCAGTGCTTTGGGGACAGCCCTTTCCTACGAGCAGTACTTC
TRBD1,.,TRBV19,TRBJ1-5,CASSPRTGGGGQPQHF,TGTGCCAGTAGTCCCCGGACAGGGGGCGGGGGTCAGCCCCAGCATTTT
TRBD2,few,TRBV7-2,TRBJ2-1,CASSSPLAGRVGWPYNEQFF,TGTGCCAGCAGCTCCCCACTAGCGGGACGTGTTGGTTGGCCCTACAATGAGCAGTTCTTC
.,few,TRBV9,TRBJ1-2,CASSVDEGNYGYTF,TGTGCCAGCAGCGTAGATGAGGGCAACTATGGCTACACCTTC
TRBD2,.,TRBV5-1,TRBJ2-7,CASSAAGTSGPNEQYF,TGCGCCAGCAGCGCGGCCGGGACTAGCGGACCCAATGAGCAGTACTTC
TRBD1,.,TRBV2,TRBJ1-2,CASSETLGQGNYGYTF,TGTGCCAGCAGTGAAACCCTCGGACAGGGCAACTATGGCTACACCTTC
.,few,TRBV4-1,TRBJ2-1,CASSPDLHNEQFF,TGCGCCAGCAGTCCGGACCTTCACAATGAGCAGTTCTTC
TRBD1,.,TRBV11-2,TRBJ1-1,CASSVLTGGDTEAFF,TGTGCCAGCAGCGTTTTGACAGGGGGCGACACTGAAGCTTTCTTT
TRBD2,many,TRBV24-1,TRBJ2-1,CATSDIKRGLPYNEQFF,TGTGCCACCAGTGACATTAAACGGGGACTACCATACAATGAGCAGTTCTTC
TRBD1,few,TRBV27,TRBJ1-5,CASSSGTGLQPQHF,TGTGCCAGCAGTTCCGGGACAGGGCTTCAGCCCCAGCATTTT
.,.,TRBV13,TRBJ1-1,CASSLLNSEAFF,TGTGCCAGCAGCCTCTTGAACAGTGAAGCTTTCTTT
TRBD1,.,TRBV5-1,TRBJ2-1,CASSRTDRGYNEQFF,TGCGCCAGCAGCAGAACGGACAGGGGGTACAATGAGCAGTTCTTC
.,few,TRBV12-3/TRBV12-4,TRBJ2-1,CASSTGPSLNEQFF,TGTGCCAGCAGTACGGGCCCTTCGCTCAATGAGCAGTTCTTC
.,few,TRBV12-5,TRBJ2-1,CASGQGNEQFF,TGTGCTAGTGGACAGGGCAATGAGCAGTTCTTC
.,.,TRBV6-6,TRBJ2-7,CASSYGQLEQYF,TGTGCCAGCAGTTACGGACAGCTCGAGCAGTACTTC
.,many,TRBV12-3/TRBV12-4,TRBJ2-3,CASSPRVWRDTQYF,TGTGCCAGCAGCCCAAGGGTTTGGAGAGATACGCAGTATTTT
TRBD1,.,TRBV12-3/TRBV12-4,TRBJ2-4,CASSLRQQGGAKNIQYF,TGTGCCAGCAGTTTAAGGCAACAGGGGGGAGCCAAAAACATTCAGTACTTC
TRBD1,few,TRBV10-3,TRBJ1-6,CAIRGTGDSPLHF,TGTGCCATCAGGGGGACAGGGGATTCACCCCTCCACTTT
TRBD2,.,TRBV6-6,TRBJ2-1,CASSGTSGGKNNEQFF,TGTGCCAGCAGTGGGACTAGCGGGGGGAAAAACAATGAGCAGTTCTTC
.,.,TRBV3-1,TRBJ2-7,CASSQGADVEQYF,TGTGCCAGCAGCCAAGGCGCCGATGTAGAGCAGTACTTC
TRBD1,.,TRBV4-1,TRBJ2-7,CASSQGRADREYF,TGCGCCAGCAGCCAAGGTCGGGCGGACAGGGAGTACTTC
TRBD1,many,TRBV20-1,TRBJ2-7,CSARQGSSYEQYF,TGCAGCGCTAGACAGGGGTCCTCCTACGAGCAGTACTTC
TRBD1,.,TRBV20-1,TRBJ1-5,CSAKTGLHSNQPQHF,TGCAGTGCCAAGACAGGGCTTCATAGCAATCAGCCCCAGCATTTT
.,few,TRBV29-1,TRBJ2-2,CSVAGDGGELFF,TGCAGCGTTGCGGGGGACGGCGGGGAGCTGTTTTTT
.,.,TRBV7-9,TRBJ1-4,CASSPPGRGEKLFF,TGTGCCAGCAGCCCGCCGGGGAGGGGCGAAAAACTGTTTTTT
.,.,TRBV29-1,TRBJ2-5,CSYTGGTKETQYF,TGCAGCTATACCGGAGGGACGAAGGAGACCCAGTACTTC